The rows below give T cell receptor beta chains drawn from one sample of a study of cytotoxic CD8 clonotypes in ibrutinib-treated CLL. Libraries were prepared by immunoSEQ multiplex PCR; TCRdb keeps only in-frame clonotypes and omits some of them. The repertoire holds about 140,000 clones, with roughly three quarters as singletons. The starting material was PBMCs, obtained after 24 months of ibrutinib treatment. The receptor source for this set is a human donor with chronic lymphocytic leukemia. Both conserved end residues are part of each CDR3. D genes are given only for firm matches. Clone sizes are given selectively: once, few, many, or a class where the clone is expanded.

j_call v_call clone_size d_call cdr3_nt cdr3_aa
TRBJ1-1 TRBV11-2 few . TGTGCCAGCAGCTTGCTGAACACTGAAGCTTTCTTT CASSLLNTEAFF
TRBJ2-3 TRBV11-3 . . TGTGCCAGCAGCTCGGGGGGCGGGTCTAGCACAGATACGCAGTATTTT CASSSGGGSSTDTQYF
TRBJ1-2 TRBV19 . . TGTGCCAGTAGTATAGTGGCGGCAAACTATGGCTACACCTTC CASSIVAANYGYTF
TRBJ2-7 TRBV10-3 . . TGTGCCACCCTGAGGGCAGGGCTATACGAGCAGTACTTC CATLRAGLYEQYF
TRBJ2-5 TRBV7-2 . . TGTGCCAGCAGCCCCCAGCCCCCAGGTCAGGGGACCCAGTACTTC CASSPQPPGQGTQYF
TRBJ1-2 TRBV2 . . TGTGCCAGCAGCCTCTCGGCTGATTCGGGGAGCTACACCTTC CASSLSADSGSYTF
TRBJ2-5 TRBV18 . . TGTGCCAGCTCACCACTGGATGGGACCCAAGAGACCCAGTACTTC CASSPLDGTQETQYF
TRBJ2-1 TRBV4-2 . . TGTGCCAGCAGCCTGACTAGATACAATGAGCAGTTCTTC CASSLTRYNEQFF
TRBJ1-2 TRBV5-1 once TRBD1 TGCGCCAGCACAGGACAGGACTATGGCTACACCTTC CASTGQDYGYTF
TRBJ2-3 TRBV25-1 . TRBD2 TGTGCCAGCAGTTGGGCCTGGGCGGGAGGGGGCACAGATACGCAGTATTTT CASSWAWAGGGTDTQYF
TRBJ2-2 TRBV28 . . TGTGCCAGCAGTTTAGGTAGCAACACCGGGGAGCTGTTTTTT CASSLGSNTGELFF